This T cell receptor beta chain originates from a study of blood T cell repertoires in COVID-19. Looking at the study overall: Sources were T cells, B-cell-depleted T cells, or PBMCs; the material itself was cDNA or gDNA.

TCRdb's table, derived via immunoSEQ multiplex PCR, lists solely in-frame clones and lacks some. The top ten clones hold approximately 3.3% of a sample with fewer than 120,000 clones, approximately 90% of them seen once. Germline CDR1 is LNHDA and CDR2 is SQIVND (reference sequence). The CDR3 length is 15 residues. J gave up 4 bases and V 7 bases, and 10 bases lay outside the gene matches. Sequencing used peripheral blood. The V and J genes are TRBV19 and TRBJ2-3, with 8 bases that match TRBD2. The source is a woman in her forties or fifties with acute or convalescent COVID-19. Written as DNA, the CDR3 is TGTGCCAGTACCTTAAGCGGGAGAGCGGCAGATACGCAGTATTTT. Amino acid sequence: CASTLSGRAADTQYF.